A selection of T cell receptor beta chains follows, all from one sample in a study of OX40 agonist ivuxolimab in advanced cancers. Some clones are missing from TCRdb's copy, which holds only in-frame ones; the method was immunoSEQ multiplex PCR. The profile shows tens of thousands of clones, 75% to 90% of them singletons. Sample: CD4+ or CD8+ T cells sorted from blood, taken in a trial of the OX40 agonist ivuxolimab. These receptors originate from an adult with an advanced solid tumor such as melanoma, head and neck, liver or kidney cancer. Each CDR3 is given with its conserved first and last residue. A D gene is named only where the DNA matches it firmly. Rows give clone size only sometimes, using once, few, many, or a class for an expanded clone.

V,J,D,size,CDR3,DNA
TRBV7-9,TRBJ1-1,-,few,CASSPRDTEAFF,TGTGCCAGCAGCCCCCGGGACACTGAAGCTTTCTTT
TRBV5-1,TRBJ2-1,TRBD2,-,CASSLGLAGINEQFF,TGCGCCAGCAGCTTGGGACTAGCGGGTATCAATGAGCAGTTCTTC
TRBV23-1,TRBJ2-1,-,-,CASSQSGGKRPQRHNEQFF,TGCGCCAGCAGTCAATCGGGCGGGAAACGGCCGCAAAGACACAATGAGCAGTTCTTC
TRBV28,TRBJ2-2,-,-,CASSSQGSTGELFF,TGTGCCAGCAGCTCTCAGGGGAGCACCGGGGAGCTGTTTTTT
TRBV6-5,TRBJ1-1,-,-,CASSYSGLENTEAFF,TGTGCCAGCAGTTACTCTGGTCTGGAGAACACTGAAGCTTTCTTT
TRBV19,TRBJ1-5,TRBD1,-,CASSGQAGQPQHF,TGTGCCAGTTCGGGACAGGCGGGTCAGCCCCAGCATTTT
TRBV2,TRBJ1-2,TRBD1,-,CASRATGGGYGYTF,TGTGCCAGCAGGGCGACAGGGGGAGGCTATGGCTACACCTTC
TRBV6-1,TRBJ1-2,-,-,CASSERGYGYTF,TGTGCCAGCAGTGAACGAGGGTATGGCTACACCTTC
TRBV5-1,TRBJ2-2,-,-,CASSSTGELFF,TGCGCCAGCAGTAGCACCGGGGAGCTGTTTTTT
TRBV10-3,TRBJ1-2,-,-,CAISEQDYGYTF,TGTGCCATCAGTGAGCAGGACTATGGCTACACCTTC
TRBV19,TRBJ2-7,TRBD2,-,CASSIVGTEKPLGLAGNSYEQYF,TGTGCCAGTAGTATAGTCGGGACAGAGAAACCCCTGGGACTAGCGGGGAACTCCTACGAGCAGTACTTC
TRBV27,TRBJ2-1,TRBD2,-,CASSELAEYNEQFF,TGTGCCAGCAGCGAACTAGCGGAGTACAATGAGCAGTTCTTC
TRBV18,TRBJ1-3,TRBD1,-,CASSPGTDSGNTIYF,TGTGCCAGCTCGCCCGGGACAGACTCTGGAAACACCATATATTTT
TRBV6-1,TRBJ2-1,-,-,CASRSYNEQFF,TGTGCCAGCAGAAGCTACAATGAGCAGTTCTTC
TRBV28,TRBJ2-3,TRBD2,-,CASSRNGRAGTDTQYF,TGTGCCAGCAGTCGCAACGGGAGGGCTGGGACAGATACGCAGTATTTT
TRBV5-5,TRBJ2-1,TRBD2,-,CASNLLAVPAYNEQFF,TGTGCCAGCAACCTACTAGCGGTCCCTGCCTACAATGAGCAGTTCTTC
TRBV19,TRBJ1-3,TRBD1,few,CASSISTGYTGNTIYF,TGTGCCAGTAGTATCTCGACAGGGTATACAGGAAACACCATATATTTT
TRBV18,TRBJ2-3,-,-,CASSPPGAGYTDTQYF,TGTGCCAGCTCACCACCTGGGGCGGGCTACACAGATACGCAGTATTTT
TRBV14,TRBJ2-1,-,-,CASSQVVRVANEQFF,TGTGCCAGCAGCCAAGTGGTCAGGGTGGCAAATGAGCAGTTCTTC
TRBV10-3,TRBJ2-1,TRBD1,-,CATQRGQGSDEQFF,TGTGCCACTCAGCGGGGACAGGGGAGTGATGAGCAGTTCTTC
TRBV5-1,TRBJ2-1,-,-,CASSFSGLNNEQFF,TGCGCCAGCAGCTTTAGCGGACTAAACAATGAGCAGTTCTTC
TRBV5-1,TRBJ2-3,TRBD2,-,CASSRTSGRPTDTQYF,TGCGCCAGCAGCCGGACTAGCGGGAGACCCACAGATACGCAGTATTTT
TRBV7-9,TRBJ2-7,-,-,CASSFIGYEQYF,TGTGCCAGCAGCTTCATAGGATACGAGCAGTACTTC
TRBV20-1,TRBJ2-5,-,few,CSTKKETQYF,TGCAGTACCAAAAAAGAGACCCAGTACTTC
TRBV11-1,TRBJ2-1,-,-,CASSLGALAIEQFF,TGTGCCAGCAGCTTAGGAGCTCTAGCGATTGAGCAGTTCTTC
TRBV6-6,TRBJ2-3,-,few,CASSYSRLGVTDTQYF,TGTGCCAGCAGTTACTCACGACTCGGGGTCACAGATACGCAGTATTTT
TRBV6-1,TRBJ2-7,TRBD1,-,CASRQGETGEQYF,TGTGCCAGCCGCCAGGGGGAGACCGGGGAGCAGTACTTC
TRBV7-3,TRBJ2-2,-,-,CASSLQLNTGELFF,TGTGCCAGCAGCTTGCAGCTAAACACCGGGGAGCTGTTTTTT
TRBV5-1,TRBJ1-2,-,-,CASSLVGRGSPNYGYTF,TGCGCCAGCAGCTTGGTGGGCAGGGGTAGTCCTAACTATGGCTACACCTTC
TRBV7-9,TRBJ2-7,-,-,CASSLSGAYEQYF,TGTGCCAGCAGCTTGTCGGGAGCCTACGAGCAGTACTTC
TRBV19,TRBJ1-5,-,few,CASSIAGYSNQPQHF,TGTGCCAGTAGTATAGCTGGGTATAGCAATCAGCCCCAGCATTTT
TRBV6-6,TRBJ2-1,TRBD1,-,CASSPDRAANEQFF,TGTGCCAGCAGTCCGGACAGGGCCGCGAACGAGCAGTTCTTC
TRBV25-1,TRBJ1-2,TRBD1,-,CASRGQGKNYGYTF,TGTGCCAGCAGGGGACAGGGGAAGAACTATGGCTACACCTTC
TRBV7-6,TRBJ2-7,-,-,CASSLGGGISYEQYF,TGTGCCAGCAGCTTAGGAGGCGGGATCTCCTACGAGCAGTACTTC
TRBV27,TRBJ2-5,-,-,CASSSITAIQETQYF,TGTGCCAGCAGTTCCATCACAGCTATCCAAGAGACCCAGTACTTC
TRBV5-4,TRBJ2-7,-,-,CASSILTAGSDEQYF,TGTGCCAGCAGCATCCTAACGGCCGGATCTGACGAGCAGTACTTC
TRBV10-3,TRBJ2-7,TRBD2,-,CAISWGSGTSSYEQYF,TGTGCCATCTCATGGGGTAGCGGGACCAGCTCCTACGAGCAGTACTTC
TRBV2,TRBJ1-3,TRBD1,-,CASSAQGGASGNTIYF,TGTGCCAGCAGTGCCCAGGGGGGGGCGTCTGGAAACACCATATATTTT
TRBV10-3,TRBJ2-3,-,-,CASLGGATDTQYF,TGTGCCAGTTTGGGCGGAGCCACAGATACGCAGTATTTT
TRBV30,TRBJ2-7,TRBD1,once,CAWMRQGAYEQYF,TGTGCCTGGATGAGACAGGGAGCCTACGAGCAGTACTTC
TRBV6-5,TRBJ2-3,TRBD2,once,CASRQPGLGADTQYF,TGTGCCAGCAGACAACCGGGACTAGGAGCGGATACGCAGTATTTT
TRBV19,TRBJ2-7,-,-,CASSKGEYHEQYF,TGTGCCAGTAGTAAGGGGGAGTACCACGAGCAGTACTTC